The source of this T cell receptor beta chain is a study of graft-versus-host responses after intestinal transplantation. The wider study: Recipients obtained multivisceral, liver-intestinal, or isolated intestinal transplants. Study findings and constraints: Early post-transplant declines in HvG were associated with peak levels of circulating GvH clones. Some GvH clones were seen earlier in gut or blood, suggesting intestinal origin.

Time point in this sample: postoperative day 105 after intestinal transplantation (dayNNNN = postoperative day). Libraries were prepared by immunoSEQ multiplex PCR; TCRdb keeps only in-frame clonotypes and omits some of them. This table holds 9,500 to 14,000 clones, 80% to 95% found once. Trimming at V came to 0 bases and at J to 4 bases, leaving 11 bases not matched to a gene. CDR3 length equals 17 residues. Germline CDR1 is SGHDT and CDR2 is YYEEEE. In the case of this clone: The target antigen is unknown.

The clonotype comes from a human patient who received an intestinal transplant, so some T cells may come from the graft donor. The V gene is TRBV5-6, the J gene TRBJ2-5, with 8 bases identical to TRBD1. The specimen comprised PBMCs, sampled 105 days after intestinal transplantation. DNA of the CDR3: TGTGCCAGCAGCTTGGCCCTCTGGACAGGGCTACGAGAGACCCAGTACTTC. It specifies CASSLALWTGLRETQYF. Filled out from reference TRBV5-6 and TRBJ2-5, the complete variable domain reads DAGVTQSPTHLIKTRGQQVTLRCSPKSGHDTVSWYQQALGQGPQFIFQYYEEEERQRGNFPDRFSGHQFPNYSSELNVNALLLGDSALYLCASSLALWTGLRETQYFGPGTRLLVL.